One TCR beta chain is described in this entry. Its antigen is currently not known. Qualities for individual bases were not recorded, and no much larger clone is one base off. The collaborating institutions used their own protocols to collect whole blood in K2EDTA tubes. For TCRbeta analysis, collaborators shipped samples as frozen whole blood, isolated PBMCs, or DNA extracted from either of those sample types. TCRbeta CDR3 regions were amplified from genomic DNA by means of the immunoSEQ Assay, a bias-controlled multiplex PCR. As for how the authors treated the data: Nucleated cell counts per sample were estimated from amplification of reference gene primers within the assay. Sequence reads were collapsed and filtered to measure the absolute abundance of every unique TCRbeta CDR3 rearrangement. For each sample, productive Simpson clonality was calculated as the square root of Simpson's diversity index over productive rearrangements. The immuneACCESS repertoire file appears here via TCRdb, limited to in-frame rearrangements. These files lack a portion of the clones; in checked studies, under half of the deficit traces to unresolved V genes, and the cause of the others is not known. The DNA gave D and trimming, while V, J and clone size come from that table. This sample has about 160,000 clones in its table, and over 80% of those were observed once. Of the sample, about a tenth is held by the ten largest clones.

This entry belongs to a study of blood T cell repertoires in COVID-19 (TCRdb year 2020). The study in broad terms: The collaborator samples originated in the United States, Italy and Spain and spanned the acute and convalescent phases of COVID-19. The material from the prospective study consisted of cDNA or gDNA derived from T cells, B-cell-depleted T cells, or PBMCs. Deeply sampled blood TCRbeta repertoires from subjects exposed to, actively infected with, or recovered from COVID-19 were included in the dataset. The repertoires were released in a freely available public database meant as a resource for research on the immune response to SARS-CoV-2. Samples came from the ongoing ImmuneRACE study (first 160 participants) plus 1,254 subjects from 6 global collaborators. Sample metadata almost always included a de-identified subject ID, COVID-19 status, age in years and sex. HLA class I and class II types, where available, came from metadata supplied by the sample provider rather than from assay-based typing. The study at large found these results: The amount of clinical and demographic metadata varied by source and participant and was provided uncurated.

Sequences LNHDA (CDR1) and SQIVND (CDR2) are obtained from the germline V gene (reference sequence). V has 3 bases trimmed and J has 1 base trimmed; junction bases matching no gene number 3. From cysteine to phenylalanine, the CDR3 is 14 amino acids long. Only the CDR3 DNA stays, 42 bases, in frame from base 1. The clonotype originates from a woman over 75 with active or convalescent COVID-19. The chain uses TRBV19 and TRBJ2-7; 7 central nucleotides agree with TRBD1. Sequenced material: peripheral blood. The CDR3 sequence is CASSMRGQSYEQYF. The nucleotides read TGTGCCAGTAGTATGAGGGGACAGTCCTACGAGCAGTACTTC.